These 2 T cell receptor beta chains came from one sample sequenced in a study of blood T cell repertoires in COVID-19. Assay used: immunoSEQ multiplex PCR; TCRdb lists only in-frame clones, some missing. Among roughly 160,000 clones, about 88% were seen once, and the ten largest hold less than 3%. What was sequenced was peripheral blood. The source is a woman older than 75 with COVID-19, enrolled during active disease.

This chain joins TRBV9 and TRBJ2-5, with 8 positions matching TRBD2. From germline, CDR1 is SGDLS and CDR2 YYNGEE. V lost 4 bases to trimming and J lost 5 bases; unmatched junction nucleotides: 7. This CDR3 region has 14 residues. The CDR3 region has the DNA TGTGCCAGCAGCCCGGGACTAGGCGGGGAGACCCAGTACTTC. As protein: CASSPGLGGETQYF.

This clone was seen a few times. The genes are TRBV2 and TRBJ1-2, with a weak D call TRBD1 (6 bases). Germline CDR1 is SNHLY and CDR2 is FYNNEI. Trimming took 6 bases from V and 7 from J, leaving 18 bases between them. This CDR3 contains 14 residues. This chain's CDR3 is CASSETRGGGGYTF. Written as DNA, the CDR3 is TGTGCCAGCAGCGAGACCAGGGGCGGAGGTGGCTACACCTTC.